Each of the 29 T cell receptor beta chains below was sequenced from the same sample in a study of cytomegalovirus exposure and HLA in healthy donors. PCR involved 60 Vbeta and 13 Jbeta primers. Some clones are missing from TCRdb's copy, which holds only in-frame ones; the method was immunoSEQ multiplex PCR. The repertoire includes approximately 190,000 clones, 84% of them detected once, and about 0.25% sits in the top ten. Sequenced material: PBMCs. The receptors here all came from a boy between 10 and 17 years old in good health and CMV-seronegative.

This chain joins TRBV10-3 and TRBJ2-5; no reliable D call. Germline V gene sequence: CDR1 ENHRY, CDR2 SYGVKD. The CDR3 totals 13 residues. Between the trimmed V and J ends, which lost 5 bases and 2 bases, there was a span of 9 bases. CDR3 DNA: TGTGCCATCAGTATCAGAATACAAGAGACCCAGTACTTC. Encoded protein: CAISIRIQETQYF.

The chain couples TRBV19 to TRBJ2-4, with 9 positions matching TRBD1. With 8 bases clipped from V and 7 bases from J, the junction kept 12 bases outside the gene matches. The CDR3 contains 15 residues. Germline V gene data show CDR1 as LNHDA and CDR2 as SQIVND (reference sequence). CDR3 sequence (DNA): TGTGCCAGTCGCGACAGGGGGGAGATTTGGAACATTCAGTACTTC. Translating it yields CASRDRGEIWNIQYF.

The chain joins TRBV6-5 to TRBJ2-3; 8 nucleotides align to TRBD2. The CDR3 loop spans 16 amino acids. CDR1 and CDR2 (germline): MNHEY, SVGAGI. The ends lost 2 bases at V and 4 bases at J; junction bases unmatched: 8. Written as DNA, the CDR3 is TGTGCCAGCAGTTACCTCGGACTAGCTAGCCCAGATACGCAGTATTTT. It is translated as CASSYLGLASPDTQYF.

The genes are TRBV7-9 and TRBJ2-7, with 11 bases lining up with TRBD2. The length of the CDR3 is 16 residues. Per the germline V gene, CDR1 is SEHNR and CDR2 is FQNEAQ (reference sequence). J lost 0 bases, V lost 1 base, and 2 bases had no gene match. CDR3 sequence: CASSLDSGGDSYEQYF. CDR3 sequence (DNA): TGTGCCAGCAGCTTAGATAGCGGGGGGGACTCCTACGAGCAGTACTTC.

The chain joins TRBV18 to TRBJ1-2, with D possibly matching TRBD1 (5 bases). Germline V CDR1 and CDR2: KGHSH, LQKENI. This CDR3 has 13 amino acids. V lost 4 bases and J 5 bases, leaving 11 bases between the germline ends. The CDR3 reads CASSLKEGYGYTF. DNA of the CDR3: TGTGCCAGCTCACTAAAGGAGGGGTATGGCTACACCTTC.

The chain links TRBV4-1 to TRBJ2-3; 9 positions agree with TRBD2. Germline V CDR1 and CDR2: MGHRA, YSYEKL. The CDR3 spans 18 residues. V was clipped by 0 bases and J by 2 bases; unmatched bases: 9. The CDR3 region has the DNA TGCGCCAGCAGCCAAGAGTCCTTAGCGGGAGTCGACACAGATACGCAGTATTTT. Its translation: CASSQESLAGVDTDTQYF.

V and J are TRBV10-3 and TRBJ2-7; D gene ambiguous. The CDR3 extends over 14 amino acids. Germline CDR1 is ENHRY and CDR2 is SYGVKD. V was pared by 6 bases and J by 2 bases, with 14 bases between. Here the CDR3 DNA reads TGTGCCATCAGCTATTTGAGAGAGGCCTACGAGCAGTACTTC. Translation: CAISYLREAYEQYF.

This clone appeared once. The V gene is TRBV9, the J gene TRBJ2-7; no definite D call. This CDR3 spans 12 amino acids. V was clipped by 3 bases and J by 1 base, with 5 bases between them. Germline lookup yields CDR1 SGDLS and CDR2 YYNGEE. As DNA, the CDR3 is TGTGCCAGCAGCGGGAGTTCCTACGAGCAGTACTTC. Residues: CASSGSSYEQYF.

V gene TRBV6-1 combines with J gene TRBJ1-6; 7 bases are shared with TRBD1. The ends lost 1 base at V and 9 bases at J; junction bases unmatched: 9. Germline loops: CDR1 MNHNS, CDR2 SASEGT. This CDR3 has 16 amino acids. The CDR3 DNA is TGTGCCAGCAGTGAAGTTGAGACAGGGCGAACTTCACCCCTCCACTTT. This sequence encodes CASSEVETGRTSPLHF.

This clone was recorded only once. The chain combines TRBV7-8 with TRBJ2-3; 12 bases fit TRBD2. The CDR3 contains 17 residues. The germline gives CDR1 SGHVS, CDR2 FQNEAQ. The trim removed 1 base at V and 5 bases at J, leaving 7 bases unmatched. This CDR3 is CASSLVVLAGGIDTQYF. The CDR3 DNA sequence: TGTGCCAGCAGCTTAGTGGTCCTAGCGGGGGGGATAGATACGCAGTATTTT.

CDR3 in amino acids: CASSVEPMPGQGENEQFF. CDR3 nucleotide sequence: TGTGCCAGCAGCGTAGAACCCATGCCGGGACAGGGAGAGAATGAGCAGTTCTTC. The chain has TRBV9 and TRBJ2-1, with TRBD1 matching 9 bases. Germline assignment: CDR1 SGDLS and CDR2 YYNGEE. Trimming took 0 bases from V and 7 from J; bases not matched to a gene: 14. This CDR3 has 18 amino acids.

The chain joins TRBV7-8 to TRBJ2-7, with 7 bases fitting TRBD1. The trim removed 3 bases at V and 4 bases at J, leaving 6 bases unmatched. The CDR3 length is 14 residues. Per germline, CDR1 SGHVS and CDR2 FQNEAQ. DNA of the CDR3: TGTGCCAGCAGCTTGGGGACAGAAAGTTACGAGCAGTACTTC. Protein product: CASSLGTESYEQYF. Drawing the rest from reference TRBV7-8 and TRBJ2-7, the complete variable domain is GAGVSQSPRYKVAKRGQDVALRCDPISGHVSLFWYQQALGQGPEFLTYFQNEAQLDKSGLPSDRFFAERPEGSVSTLKIQRTQQEDSAVYLCASSLGTESYEQYFGPGTRLTVT.

The CDR3 nucleotides read TGTGCCAGCAGCTTCCCGGGACAGGGTAATGAAAAACTGTTTTTT. It is translated as CASSFPGQGNEKLFF. The chain has TRBV7-2 and TRBJ1-4, with 9 nucleotides matching TRBD1. CDR3 length: 15 amino acids. In germline, CDR1 is SGHTA, CDR2 FQGNSA. V lost 3 bases to trimming and J lost 4 bases; unmatched junction nucleotides: 3.

This sequence joins TRBV2 and TRBJ2-7; 9 bases map to TRBD1. In germline, CDR1 is SNHLY, CDR2 FYNNEI. Trimming at V came to 6 bases and at J to 5 bases, leaving 2 bases not matched to a gene. The CDR3 runs to 12 residues. Here the CDR3 DNA reads TGTGCCAGCAGAAGGACAGGGGACGAGCAGTACTTC. This encodes CASRRTGDEQYF.

The genes are TRBV5-6 and TRBJ1-5; tentatively, D is TRBD1 (5 bases). Germline CDR1 is SGHDT and CDR2 is YYEEEE. V lost 1 base and J lost 3, with 17 bases in between. The CDR3 has 17 residues. This CDR3 reads CASSLSTGQRSNQPQHF. CDR3 nucleotides: TGTGCCAGCAGCTTGAGCACAGGACAAAGATCCAATCAGCCCCAGCATTTT. Filled out from reference TRBV5-6 and TRBJ1-5, the complete variable domain reads DAGVTQSPTHLIKTRGQQVTLRCSPKSGHDTVSWYQQALGQGPQFIFQYYEEEERQRGNFPDRFSGHQFPNYSSELNVNALLLGDSALYLCASSLSTGQRSNQPQHFGDGTRLSIL.

The J gene is TRBJ2-5, the V gene TRBV29-1; 10 bases line up with TRBD1. The J call is doubtful: the DNA matches TRBJ2-7 better. Germline CDR1 reads SQVTM; CDR2 reads ANQGSEA. The CDR3 has 13 amino acids. CDR3 sequence (DNA): TGCAGCGTCGGGGACAGGGGAGGTTACGAGCAGTACTTC. Amino acids: CSVGDRGGYEQYF.

The J gene is TRBJ2-1, the V gene TRBV11-2, with 9 positions matching TRBD1. The germline V gene has CDR1 SGHAT and CDR2 FQNNGV. The CDR3 sequence is 16 residues long. Losses at the gene ends were 5 bases for V and 4 bases for J; bases not matched to a gene: 9. CDR3 nucleotides: TGTGCCAGCAGCCCCGAGGGGACAGGGCAATACAATGAGCAGTTCTTC. Encoded protein: CASSPEGTGQYNEQFF.

The rearrangement uses TRBV10-3 and TRBJ2-1, with TRBD2 identical over 8 bases. This CDR3 comprises 19 residues. Losses at the gene ends were 4 bases for V and 0 bases for J; bases not matched to a gene: 14. Germline CDR1 reads ENHRY; CDR2 reads SYGVKD. The CDR3 nucleotides are TGTGCCATCAGTGCCGGGACTAGAGTTTCCCAGGGCTCCTACAATGAGCAGTTCTTC. Residues: CAISAGTRVSQGSYNEQFF.

The rearrangement uses TRBV7-9 and TRBJ2-2; 13 positions agree with TRBD2. The CDR3 runs 19 residues. In germline, CDR1 is SEHNR, CDR2 FQNEAQ (reference sequence). Trimming took 3 bases from V and 4 from J; bases not matched to a gene: 11. The CDR3 loop reads CASSFPGGLAGTITGELFF. The CDR3, as DNA: TGTGCCAGCAGCTTTCCCGGGGGACTAGCGGGAACAATCACCGGGGAGCTGTTTTTT.

Details on this clone: Germline and junction disagree at one end, which may indicate a read error. This sequence joins TRBV7-7 and TRBJ2-5; a weak D match, TRBD2 (5 bases). CDR3 length: 14 residues. Per germline, CDR1 SSHAT and CDR2 FNYEAQ (reference sequence). This chain's CDR3 is CASSVSDLQETQYF. CDR3 coding DNA: TGTGCTAGCAGCGTTAGCGACCTCCAAGAGACCCAGTACTTC. Looking up the rest from reference TRBV7-7 and TRBJ2-5 gives the full variable domain: GAGVSQSPRYKVTKRGQDVTLRCDPISSHATLYWYQQALGQGPEFLTYFNYEAQPDKSGLPSDRFSAERPEGSISTLTIQRTEQRDSAMYRCASSVSDLQETQYFGPGTRLLVL.

V and J are TRBV28 and TRBJ2-7; weak D call: TRBD1 (7 bases). The germline V and J ends were trimmed by 3 bases and 6 bases, with 18 bases remaining between them. The CDR3 has 15 amino acids. Germline V gene data show CDR1 as MDHEN and CDR2 as SYDVKM. CDR3 sequence reads: CASSFPGQRAPEQYF. The CDR3 DNA is TGTGCCAGCAGTTTTCCGGGACAGCGGGCCCCCGAGCAGTACTTC.

V gene TRBV15 combines with J gene TRBJ1-6; tentative D call: TRBD1 (5 bases). The CDR3 totals 18 residues. CDR1 and CDR2 from the germline V gene are LNHNV and YYDKDF (reference sequence). V lost 4 bases, J lost 7 bases, and 23 bases lay in between. The CDR3 coding sequence is TGTGCCACCAGCACCCCGAAATCGGGTGCAGGGTGGAATTCACCCCTCCACTTT. Translation gives CATSTPKSGAGWNSPLHF. Full variable domain (remainder filled in from reference TRBV15 and TRBJ1-6): DAMVIQNPRYQVTQFGKPVTLSCSQTLNHNVMYWYQQKSSQAPKLLFHYYDKDFNNEADTPDNFQSRRPNTSFCFLDIRSPGLGDTAMYLCATSTPKSGAGWNSPLHFGNGTRLTVT.

V is TRBV18 and J is TRBJ2-7; 9 nucleotides line up with TRBD1. Germline V gene sequence: CDR1 KGHSH, CDR2 LQKENI. This CDR3 has 13 residues. V was clipped by 6 bases and J by 1 base; unmatched bases: 1. The chain's CDR3 is CASSGQGSYEQYF. CDR3 sequence (DNA): TGTGCCAGCTCGGGACAGGGATCCTACGAGCAGTACTTC.

This sequence joins TRBV5-4 and TRBJ2-7, with 8 bases identical to TRBD1. V shed 4 bases and J 3 bases; nucleotides not matched to a gene: 9. Germline V gene sequence: CDR1 SGHNT, CDR2 YYREEE (reference sequence). This CDR3 is 15 amino acids long. The DNA for the CDR3 is TGTGCCAGCAGCCTCCAGGGGGCGCAGAACTACGAGCAGTACTTC. Encoded protein: CASSLQGAQNYEQYF.

J is TRBJ2-2 and V is TRBV18; D unresolved. There are 14 residues in the CDR3. V gave up 3 bases and J gave up 5 bases, with 10 bases separating them. Germline V gives CDR1 KGHSH, CDR2 LQKENI. CDR3 sequence: CASSPVRFTGELFF. The CDR3 DNA is TGTGCCAGCTCACCTGTCCGGTTTACCGGGGAGCTGTTTTTT.

This chain uses TRBV28 with TRBJ1-5; D gene uncertain. CDR1 and CDR2 from the germline V gene are MDHEN and SYDVKM. The germline V and J ends were trimmed by 8 bases and 0 bases, with 14 bases remaining between them. The CDR3 covers 15 residues. CDR3 nucleotide sequence: TGTGCCAGCGGAACCCGGGGATATAGCAATCAGCCCCAGCATTTT. This codes for CASGTRGYSNQPQHF.

V and J are TRBV6-5 and TRBJ2-1; the match to TRBD2 covers 7 bases. The V gene end was trimmed by 7 bases and the J gene end by 9 bases; junction bases not matched to a gene: 3. CDR3 length: 11 amino acids. Germline assignment: CDR1 MNHEY and CDR2 SVGAGI. CDR3 bases: TGTGCCAGCAACCGCGGGGGTGAGCAGTTCTTC. Translation gives CASNRGGEQFF.

The chain combines TRBV25-1 with TRBJ1-2; maybe TRBD1 (6 bases). The CDR3 runs to 15 residues. The V gene's germline CDR1 is MGHDK and CDR2 SYGVNS. V lost 3 bases to trimming and J lost 5 bases, with 16 bases between them. The CDR3 loop is CASSDRTALSYGYTF. In DNA, the CDR3 is TGTGCCAGCAGTGATAGGACAGCCCTATCTTATGGCTACACCTTC.

A single count supports this clone. The rearrangement links TRBV5-4 to TRBJ2-1, with TRBD2 matching over 10 bases. Germline lookup yields CDR1 SGHNT and CDR2 YYREEE (reference sequence). There are 17 residues in the CDR3. V lost 5 bases and J lost 10; bases outside the gene matches: 18. CDR3 in amino acids: CASRKRGGLFVSWEQFF. CDR3 bases: TGTGCCAGCAGGAAGCGGGGGGGCCTTTTCGTTTCGTGGGAGCAGTTCTTC.